This T cell receptor beta chain was captured in a study of a mutant IDH1 vaccine in newly diagnosed glioma. CDR1 MDHEN and CDR2 SYDVKM come from the germline V gene. Trimming took 7 bases from V and 5 from J, leaving 21 bases between them. The CDR3 runs to 16 residues. Time point given: week 47, end of study. Each dose delivered 300 ug of mutant IDH1 20-mer peptide subcutaneously with imiquimod. Study-wide results and limits: Pseudoprogression apparently tracked independently of changes in top peripheral T cell clonotypes.

Profiling relied on immunoSEQ multiplex PCR, and the TCRdb table lists in-frame clones only, not all of them. Of approximately 100,000 clones listed, roughly 86% are singletons. A note on this clone: Its antigen remains unidentified.

V usage is TRBV28 and J usage is TRBJ2-1; unclear D gene. The receptor's source is a woman in her forties or fifties with glioma. The source material was PBMCs, sampled from a glioma patient whose treatment included an IDH1 peptide vaccine. The CDR3 region has the DNA TGTGCCAGCACCCGGCCCAGTGCCAACCTGAACAATGAGCAGTTCTTC. Its translation: CASTRPSANLNNEQFF.